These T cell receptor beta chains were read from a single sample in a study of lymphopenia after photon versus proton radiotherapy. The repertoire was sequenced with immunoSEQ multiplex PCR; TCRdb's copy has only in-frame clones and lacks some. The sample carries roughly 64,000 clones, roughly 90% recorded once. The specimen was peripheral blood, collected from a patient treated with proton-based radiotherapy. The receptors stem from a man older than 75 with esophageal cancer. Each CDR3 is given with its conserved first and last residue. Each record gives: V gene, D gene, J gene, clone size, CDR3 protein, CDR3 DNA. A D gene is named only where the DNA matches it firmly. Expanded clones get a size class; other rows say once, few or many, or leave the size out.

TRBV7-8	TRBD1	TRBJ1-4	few	CASSLVMRGQGWSEKLFF	TGTGCCAGCAGCTTAGTTATGAGAGGACAGGGGTGGAGTGAAAAACTGTTTTTT
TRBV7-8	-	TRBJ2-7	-	CASSLATGSGYYEQYF	TGTGCCAGCAGCCTCGCCACGGGTAGCGGCTACTACGAGCAGTACTTC
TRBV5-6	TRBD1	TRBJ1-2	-	CASSFGTGPVNGYTF	TGTGCCAGCAGCTTCGGGACAGGGCCGGTAAATGGCTACACCTTC
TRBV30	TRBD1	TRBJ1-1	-	CAWDRGGNTEAFF	TGTGCCTGGGACAGGGGTGGGAACACTGAAGCTTTCTTT
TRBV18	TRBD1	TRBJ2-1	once	CASSWGHRGSNEQFF	TGTGCCAGCTCCTGGGGGCACAGGGGGAGCAATGAGCAGTTCTTC
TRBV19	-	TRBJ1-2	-	CASNRGEAYGYTF	TGTGCCAGTAATCGAGGCGAGGCCTATGGCTACACCTTC
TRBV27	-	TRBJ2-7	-	CASSLFGRGYEQYF	TGTGCCAGCAGTTTATTTGGCAGAGGTTACGAGCAGTACTTC
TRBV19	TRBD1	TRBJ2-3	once	CASSSYPGQGIPDTQYF	TGTGCCAGTAGTAGCTACCCTGGACAGGGGATACCAGATACGCAGTATTTT
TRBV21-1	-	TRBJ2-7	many	CASKDPGLAYEQYF	TGTGCCAGCAAGGATCCGGGACTAGCCTACGAGCAGTACTTC
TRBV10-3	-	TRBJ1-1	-	CASRRVSPKNTEAFF	TGTGCCTCCAGGAGGGTCAGCCCAAAGAACACTGAAGCTTTCTTT
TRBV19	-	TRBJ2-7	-	CASSREEGEDYEQYF	TGTGCCAGTAGTCGGGAGGAGGGGGAGGACTACGAGCAGTACTTC
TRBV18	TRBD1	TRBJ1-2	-	CASSPQGALNYGYTF	TGTGCCAGCTCACCGCAGGGGGCCCTTAACTATGGCTACACCTTC
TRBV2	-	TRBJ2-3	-	CASSEGQTRTDTQYF	TGTGCCAGCAGTGAAGGGCAGACTCGCACAGATACGCAGTATTTT
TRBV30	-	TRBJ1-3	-	CAWSVGGPGDTIYF	TGTGCCTGGAGTGTAGGGGGACCTGGGGACACCATATATTTT
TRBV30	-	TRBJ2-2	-	CAWSRRRANTGELFF	TGTGCCTGGAGTCGTCGGAGAGCGAACACCGGGGAGCTGTTTTTT
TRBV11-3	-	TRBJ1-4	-	CASSLERTRSEKLFF	TGTGCCAGCAGCTTAGAACGGACTCGGTCGGAAAAACTGTTTTTT
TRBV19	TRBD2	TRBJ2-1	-	CASRTRTSGGAGMPNEQFF	TGTGCCAGTAGGACGCGGACTAGCGGGGGGGCCGGAATGCCCAATGAGCAGTTCTTC
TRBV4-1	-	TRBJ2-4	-	CASSRMWGAKNIQYF	TGCGCCAGCAGCCGAATGTGGGGGGCGAAAAACATTCAGTACTTC
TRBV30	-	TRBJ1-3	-	CAWRGGNSGNTIYF	TGTGCCTGGAGGGGGGGAAACTCTGGAAACACCATATATTTT
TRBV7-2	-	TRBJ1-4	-	CASSLGTATNEKLFF	TGTGCCAGCAGCTTAGGGACGGCAACTAATGAAAAACTGTTTTTT
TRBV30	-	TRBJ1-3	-	CAWRNSSAGNTIYF	TGTGCCTGGAGAAACAGCTCGGCTGGAAACACCATATATTTT
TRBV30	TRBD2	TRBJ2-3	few	CASTSGGQSTDTQYF	TGTGCCTCGACTAGCGGGGGGCAGAGCACAGATACGCAGTATTTT
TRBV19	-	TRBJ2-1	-	CASSTFQGLYYNEQFF	TGTGCCAGTAGTACTTTCCAGGGGCTATACTACAATGAGCAGTTCTTC
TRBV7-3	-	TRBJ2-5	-	CASSRQSQETQYF	TGTGCCAGCAGTCGACAGAGCCAAGAGACCCAGTACTTC
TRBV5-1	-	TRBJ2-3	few	CASSFSAQGADTQYF	TGCGCCAGCAGCTTTTCGGCCCAGGGCGCAGATACGCAGTATTTT
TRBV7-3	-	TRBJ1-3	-	CASSSGLGNTIYF	TGTGCCAGCAGCTCGGGATTAGGAAACACCATATATTTT
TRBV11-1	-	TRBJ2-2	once	CASSLASAGELFF	TGTGCCAGCAGCTTAGCGTCGGCCGGGGAGCTGTTTTTT
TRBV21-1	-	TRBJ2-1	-	CASSKADRRSYNEQFF	TGTGCCAGCAGCAAAGCGGACAGGCGTTCCTACAATGAGCAGTTCTTC
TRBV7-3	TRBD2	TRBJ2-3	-	CASSSPLHGGGANTQYF	TGTGCCAGCAGCTCCCCCCTGCATGGCGGGGGGGCCAATACGCAGTATTTT
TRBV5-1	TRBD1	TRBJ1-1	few	CASSSGTGDTEAFF	TGCGCCAGCAGCTCCGGGACAGGGGACACTGAAGCTTTCTTT
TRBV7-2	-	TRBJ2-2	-	CASSLLGNTGELFF	TGTGCCAGCAGCTTACTGGGGAACACCGGGGAGCTGTTTTTT
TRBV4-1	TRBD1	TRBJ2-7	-	CASSQFSRDRVREQYF	TGCGCCAGCAGCCAATTTTCGAGGGACAGGGTTAGGGAGCAGTACTTC
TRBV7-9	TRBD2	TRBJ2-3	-	CASSSGLAGVSDTQYF	TGTGCCAGCAGCTCCGGACTAGCGGGAGTGTCAGATACGCAGTATTTT
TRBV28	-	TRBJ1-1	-	CASSSDLLIMNTEAFF	TGTGCCAGCAGTTCGGACCTTTTGATTATGAACACTGAAGCTTTCTTT
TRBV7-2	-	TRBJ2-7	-	CASSLPGLGEQYF	TGTGCCAGCAGCTTACCGGGGCTCGGCGAGCAGTACTTC
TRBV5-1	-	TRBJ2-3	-	CASSFQARETTDTQYF	TGCGCCAGCAGCTTCCAAGCTAGAGAAACCACAGATACGCAGTATTTT
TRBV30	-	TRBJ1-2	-	CAWIADTGFDYGYTF	TGTGCCTGGATAGCTGATACGGGGTTTGACTATGGCTACACCTTC
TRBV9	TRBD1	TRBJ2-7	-	CASSDRTGGSYEQYF	TGTGCCAGCAGCGACCGGACAGGGGGCTCCTACGAGCAGTACTTC
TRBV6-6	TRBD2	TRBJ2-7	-	CASSLAGVMGEQYF	TGTGCCAGCAGTTTAGCGGGAGTCATGGGGGAGCAGTACTTC
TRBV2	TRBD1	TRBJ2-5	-	CASRTGGGETQYF	TGTGCCAGCAGAACAGGGGGAGGAGAGACCCAGTACTTC
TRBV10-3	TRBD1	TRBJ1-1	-	CAISESAGGRNTEAFF	TGTGCCATCAGTGAGTCGGCAGGGGGTCGGAACACTGAAGCTTTCTTT
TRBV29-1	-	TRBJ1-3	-	CSVAWVRGSGNTIYF	TGCAGCGTCGCCTGGGTTAGGGGCTCTGGAAACACCATATATTTT
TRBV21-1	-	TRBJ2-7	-	CASSKRDIILCNYEQYF	TGTGCCAGCAGCAAAAGGGACATCATCCTATGCAACTACGAGCAGTACTTC
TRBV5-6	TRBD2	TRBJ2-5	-	CASSLVSGGFQETQYF	TGTGCCAGCAGCTTGGTTTCGGGAGGTTTCCAAGAGACCCAGTACTTC
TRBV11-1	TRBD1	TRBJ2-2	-	CASSLTGGRSGELFF	TGTGCCAGCAGCCTTACAGGGGGAAGGTCCGGGGAGCTGTTTTTT
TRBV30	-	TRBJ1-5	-	CAWRLPGERNQPQHF	TGTGCCTGGAGGCTTCCGGGAGAGCGCAATCAGCCCCAGCATTTT
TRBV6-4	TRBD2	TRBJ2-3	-	CASSELAGGPDTQYF	TGTGCCAGCAGCGAACTAGCGGGAGGCCCAGATACGCAGTATTTT
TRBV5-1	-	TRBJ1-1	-	CASSNGGPSTEAFF	TGCGCCAGCAGTAATGGGGGGCCGAGCACTGAAGCTTTCTTT
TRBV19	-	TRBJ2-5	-	CASAITGQGRETQYF	TGTGCCAGTGCGATAACGGGGCAGGGGAGAGAGACCCAGTACTTC
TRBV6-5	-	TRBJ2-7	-	CASSYSTQGEQYF	TGTGCCAGCAGTTACTCGACCCAGGGCGAGCAGTACTTC
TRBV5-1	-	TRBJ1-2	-	CASSPGANYGYTF	TGCGCCAGCAGCCCAGGTGCTAACTATGGCTACACCTTC
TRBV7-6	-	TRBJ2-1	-	CASSHSRPHGEQFF	TGTGCCAGCAGCCATTCACGCCCCCACGGCGAGCAGTTCTTC
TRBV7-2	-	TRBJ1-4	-	CASSGGSSTNEKLFF	TGTGCCAGCAGCGGGGGTTCAAGCACTAATGAAAAACTGTTTTTT
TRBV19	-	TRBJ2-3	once	CASSITGSDTQYF	TGTGCCAGTAGTATCACGGGTTCAGATACGCAGTATTTT